The 24 T cell receptor beta chains given below trace back to one sample, sequenced in a study of blood T cell repertoires in COVID-19. TCRdb keeps only in-frame clones here, not all; method: immunoSEQ multiplex PCR. The repertoire includes roughly 150,000 clones, around 75% of them detected once, and roughly 14% sits in the top ten. What was sequenced was peripheral blood. The source is a woman aged 80 or older with acute or convalescent COVID-19.

This sequence joins TRBV4-2 and TRBJ1-2; a weak D match, TRBD1 (6 bases). The CDR3 totals 17 residues. Deletions cut 4 bases from V and 2 bases from J, with 20 bases between. The germline gives CDR1 LGHNA, CDR2 YNFKEQ. The chain's CDR3 is CASSPGTTMRGNYGYTF. DNA for the CDR3: TGTGCCAGCAGCCCAGGGACAACCATGAGGGGCAACTATGGCTACACCTTC.

V usage is TRBV12-3 or TRBV12-4 and J usage is TRBJ1-1; D uncertain. The CDR3 extends over 13 amino acids. The V end was cut by 11 bases, the J end by 0 bases, with 13 bases between. In DNA, the CDR3 is TGTGCCTCTGAGGGTCAGCTGAACACTGAAGCTTTCTTT. As protein: CASEGQLNTEAFF.

V gene TRBV28 combines with J gene TRBJ2-1, with no clear D. This CDR3 has 15 residues. Trimming removed 6 bases at V and 3 bases at J, with 15 bases between. Looked up from germline, CDR1 is MDHEN and CDR2 is SYDVKM. CDR3 nucleotide sequence: TGTGCCAGCAGCCCTATCGGCGCGGTCTACAATGAGCAGTTCTTC. It yields the protein CASSPIGAVYNEQFF.

This rearrangement joins TRBV16 to TRBJ1-3; 7 bases are shared with TRBD1. Germline-derived CDR1 and CDR2 are KGHSY and FQNENV. The V gene end was trimmed by 3 bases and the J gene end by 1 base; junction bases not matched to a gene: 6. The CDR3 is 16 residues long. The CDR3 sequence is CASSHLETGSGNTIYF. CDR3 coding DNA: TGTGCCAGCAGCCACCTTGAGACAGGGTCTGGAAACACCATATATTTT.

This clone has more than one count but fewer than ten. The V call is TRBV19, the J call TRBJ2-7; 16 bases align to TRBD2. V was clipped by 10 bases and J by 5 bases; unmatched bases: 8. CDR3 length equals 15 residues. Germline V gene sequence: CDR1 LNHDA, CDR2 SQIVND (reference sequence). The CDR3 region is CATSSGTSGRDEQYF. The CDR3 bases are TGTGCCACCTCCTCCGGGACTAGCGGGAGGGACGAGCAGTACTTC.

This clone was counted only a few times. The chain has TRBV5-1 and TRBJ2-1; TRBD1 matches 7 bases. This CDR3 is built from 17 residues. The germline V gene encodes CDR1 SGHRS and CDR2 YFSETQ. With 0 bases clipped from V and 0 bases from J, the junction kept 6 bases outside the gene matches. DNA for the CDR3: TGCGCCAGCAGCTTGGAAGGGGGCGCAAGCTCCTACAATGAGCAGTTCTTC. It translates to CASSLEGGASSYNEQFF.

The chain recombines TRBV27 with TRBJ1-3; D remains unclear. Germline values: CDR1 MNHEY, CDR2 SMNVEV (reference sequence). V dropped 6 bases and J dropped 2 bases, with 14 bases sitting between them. The CDR3 totals 15 residues. The CDR3 reads CASSAHHNTGNTIYF. CDR3 sequence (DNA): TGTGCCAGCAGCGCTCATCACAACACTGGAAACACCATATATTTT.

This clone was seen more than once but under ten times. This CDR3 is CASSLGVPEGSLRVQFF. CDR3 DNA: TGCGCCAGCAGCTTAGGGGTCCCGGAAGGTTCCCTACGTGTGCAGTTCTTC. The genes are TRBV5-1 and TRBJ2-1, with a tentative D call TRBD1 (5 bases). In germline, CDR1 is SGHRS, CDR2 YFSETQ. The CDR3 consists of 17 residues. V gave up 2 bases and J gave up 12 bases, with 27 bases separating them.

V and J are TRBV15 and TRBJ1-1, with D possibly being TRBD1 (6 bases). V lost 6 bases to trimming and J lost 1 base, with 12 bases between them. The length of the CDR3 is 14 residues. In germline, CDR1 is LNHNV, CDR2 YYDKDF (reference sequence). DNA for the CDR3: TGTGCCACCAGTGACAGGCCCTCGAACACTGAAGCTTTCTTT. It codes for CATSDRPSNTEAFF.

The rearrangement joins TRBV2 to TRBJ1-2; 8 positions match TRBD1. This CDR3 has 14 residues. Germline values: CDR1 SNHLY, CDR2 FYNNEI. Germline trimming cut 2 bases from V and 7 bases from J; bases unmatched to any gene: 6. CDR3 in DNA: TGTGCCAGCAGTGAAAGGACAGGGACTCGTGGCTACACCTTC. Amino acids: CASSERTGTRGYTF. The entire variable domain, with the rest obtained from reference TRBV2 and TRBJ1-2, is as follows: EPEVTQTPSHQVTQMGQEVILRCVPISNHLYFYWYRQILGQKVEFLVSFYNNEISEKSEIFDDQFSVERPDGSNFTLKIRSTKLEDSAMYFCASSERTGTRGYTFGSGTRLTVV.

The chain joins TRBV6-4 to TRBJ2-3, with D perhaps TRBD2 (6 bases). The CDR3 is made up of 15 amino acids. V was pared by 1 base and J by 6 bases, with 14 bases between. Germline assignment: CDR1 MRHNA and CDR2 SNTAGT. CDR3 sequence reads: CASSDWGTPSDTQYF. The CDR3 DNA reads as TGTGCCAGCAGTGACTGGGGGACTCCATCGGATACGCAGTATTTT.

The rearrangement uses TRBV2 and TRBJ1-5; 12 nucleotides agree with TRBD1. Germline CDR1 is SNHLY and CDR2 is FYNNEI. The CDR3 consists of 17 residues. V gave up 4 bases and J gave up 3 bases; unmatched junction bases: 7. This CDR3 is CASSGGTGGRFNQPQHF. CDR3 DNA: TGTGCCAGCAGTGGAGGGACAGGGGGCCGCTTCAATCAGCCCCAGCATTTT.

The chain uses TRBV6-1 and TRBJ1-5; no reliable D call. The CDR3 totals 15 residues. Trimming removed 3 bases at V and 0 bases at J, with 9 bases between. From germline, CDR1 is MNHNS and CDR2 SASEGT. This CDR3 reads CASSEPGISNQPQHF. CDR3 bases: TGTGCCAGCAGTGAGCCAGGTATTAGCAATCAGCCCCAGCATTTT.

The rearrangement links TRBV6-5 to TRBJ1-6; possibly TRBD1 for D (5 bases). The CDR3 extends over 14 amino acids. Trimming removed 6 bases from V and 7 bases from J, with 13 bases in between. Per germline, CDR1 MNHEY and CDR2 SVGAGI. The CDR3 region is CASRGGLFNSPLHF. CDR3 sequence (DNA): TGTGCCAGCAGGGGGGGACTTTTCAATTCACCCCTCCACTTT.

The chain has TRBV7-9 and TRBJ1-1, with 8 nucleotides matching TRBD1. V lost 3 bases and J lost 4; bases outside the gene matches: 4. This CDR3 region has 14 residues. Germline V gives CDR1 SEHNR, CDR2 FQNEAQ (reference sequence). Written as DNA, the CDR3 is TGTGCCAGCAGCTTCCAGGGGGCAATCACTGAAGCTTTCTTT. Its protein product is CASSFQGAITEAFF. Full variable domain (rest looked up from reference TRBV7-9 and TRBJ1-1): DTGVSQNPRHKITKRGQNVTFRCDPISEHNRLYWYRQTLGQGPEFLTYFQNEAQLEKSRLLSDRFSAERPKGSFSTLEIQRTEQGDSAMYLCASSFQGAITEAFFGQGTRLTVV.

The chain is built from TRBV7-2 and TRBJ2-1; 7 bases agree with TRBD2. Germline values: CDR1 SGHTA, CDR2 FQGNSA. The CDR3 is 16 residues long. The ends lost 0 bases at V and 5 bases at J; junction bases unmatched: 7. CDR3 amino acids: CASSLAVGGPDNEQFF. CDR3 coding DNA: TGTGCCAGCAGCTTAGCAGTGGGAGGGCCCGACAATGAGCAGTTCTTC.

The gene calls are TRBV7-2 and TRBJ2-7; D perhaps matches TRBD2 (5 bases). The germline V gene encodes CDR1 SGHTA and CDR2 FQGNSA. This CDR3 contains 15 residues. Trimming shortened V by 4 bases and J by 5 bases, and 18 bases separated the two germline ends. Here the CDR3 reads CASSSRTGLRNEQYF. The CDR3 coding sequence is TGTGCCAGCAGCTCACGGACTGGCCTAAGAAACGAGCAGTACTTC.

CDR3 in amino acids: CASSQAGQGRHNYGYTF. CDR3 nucleotide sequence: TGTGCCAGCAGCCAAGCGGGACAGGGTCGACACAACTATGGCTACACCTTC. The chain links TRBV3-1 (or the pseudogene TRBV3-2) to TRBJ1-2; 9 bases fit TRBD1. V shed 1 base, J shed 2 bases, and the junction held 8 bases outside the gene matches. The CDR3 has 17 amino acids. Germline V lookup: CDR1 LGHDT, CDR2 YNNKEL (reference sequence).

Here the CDR3 DNA reads TGCAGCGTCGGCCTGGGGGCAGGGGGCTACACCTTC. Protein product: CSVGLGAGGYTF. V gene TRBV29-1 combines with J gene TRBJ1-2; tentatively, D is TRBD1 (6 bases). The ends were cut back, 6 bases at V and 8 bases at J, with 16 bases in the middle. The CDR3 contains 12 residues. CDR1 and CDR2 (germline): SQVTM, ANQGSEA.

The rearrangement joins TRBV20-1 to TRBJ2-2; D gene uncertain. Per the germline V gene, CDR1 is DFQATT and CDR2 is SNEGSKA (reference sequence). V gave up 3 bases and J gave up 1 base, with 3 bases separating them. The CDR3 is 12 residues long. The CDR3 nucleotides read TGCAGTGCTAGTCAGAACACCGGGGAGCTGTTTTTT. This gives the protein CSASQNTGELFF.

A few counts support this clone. The V gene is TRBV4-1, the J gene TRBJ1-4; 8 nucleotides agree with TRBD1. CDR3 length: 17 residues. Germline CDR1 MGHRA, CDR2 YSYEKL. The ends lost 2 bases at V and 1 base at J; junction bases unmatched: 6. In nucleotides, the CDR3 is TGCGCCAGCAGCCAACCTAGACAGGGGAGAACTAATGAAAAACTGTTTTTT. Residues: CASSQPRQGRTNEKLFF.

The rearrangement joins TRBV30 to TRBJ1-6; D remains unclear. Between the trimmed V and J ends, which lost 4 bases and 12 bases, there was a span of 16 bases. Germline values: CDR1 GTSNPN, CDR2 SVGIG (reference sequence). This CDR3 has 13 residues. The CDR3 coding sequence is TGTGCCTGGAATGGAGGGAAAGCGGTACCCCTCCACTTT. Amino acids: CAWNGGKAVPLHF.

J is TRBJ1-4 and V is TRBV6-5, with D perhaps matching TRBD1 (5 bases). There are 12 residues in the CDR3. V dropped 6 bases and J dropped 8 bases, with 10 bases sitting between them. Germline V CDR1 and CDR2: MNHEY, SVGAGI. The CDR3 DNA reads as TGTGCCAGCAGGGACACCCTCGAAAAACTGTTTTTT. Encoded protein: CASRDTLEKLFF.

Note on this clone: At one boundary the junction diverges from the germline segment, which might be a read error. This rearrangement joins TRBV7-7 to TRBJ2-2; 7 nucleotides agree with TRBD1. CDR1 SSHAT and CDR2 FNYEAQ come from the germline V gene (reference sequence). There are 16 residues in the CDR3. The CDR3 sequence is CASSAAGTANTGELFF. CDR3 sequence (DNA): TGTGCTAGCAGCGCCGCCGGGACAGCTAACACCGGGGAGCTGTTTTTT. The whole variable domain, filled in from reference TRBV7-7 and TRBJ2-2, reads GAGVSQSPRYKVTKRGQDVTLRCDPISSHATLYWYQQALGQGPEFLTYFNYEAQPDKSGLPSDRFSAERPEGSISTLTIQRTEQRDSAMYRCASSAAGTANTGELFFGEGSRLTVL.